Presented here are 9 T cell receptor beta chains from one specimen sequenced in a study of CD8+ T cells in alopecia areata. Extracted RNA was reverse transcribed into cDNA, the sequencing template. The protocol was immunoSEQ multiplex PCR, while the TCRdb copy is restricted to in-frame clones and leaves out a portion. The sample consists of roughly 170,000 clones, around 50% of them appearing once. Sequencing was performed on CD4+ T cells sorted from blood, taken at week 0. The receptors shown here come from a human donor with alopecia areata.

This sequence joins TRBV29-1 and TRBJ2-6, with TRBD1 matching over 8 bases. J lost 3 bases, V lost 4 bases, and 5 bases had no gene match. Germline CDR1 SQVTM, CDR2 ANQGSEA. CDR3 length: 15 amino acids. The CDR3 sequence is CSVGTGTDGANVLTF. CDR3 coding DNA: TGCAGCGTTGGGACAGGGACTGATGGGGCCAACGTCCTGACTTTC.

This clone was observed a few times. The chain couples TRBV6-5 to TRBJ1-1, with 7 bases that match TRBD1. Germline lookup yields CDR1 MNHEY and CDR2 SVGAGI. The CDR3 covers 15 residues. J lost 5 bases, V lost 6 bases, and 12 bases had no gene match. The CDR3, as DNA: TGTGCCAGCAGGTCCTATGACAGGGAGGGGACTGAAGCTTTCTTT. This encodes CASRSYDREGTEAFF.

CDR3 sequence (DNA): TGCAGCGTTTCAGGGGGCAGCTACGAGCAGTACTTC. This encodes CSVSGGSYEQYF. J is TRBJ2-7 and V is TRBV29-1; 8 nucleotides line up with TRBD1. Germline loops: CDR1 SQVTM, CDR2 ANQGSEA. Germline trimming cut 5 bases from V and 3 bases from J; bases unmatched to any gene: 3. This CDR3 has 12 amino acids.

The CDR3, as DNA: TGTGCCAGCAGAGAGACAGGGTACAATCAGCCCCAGCATTTT. It yields the protein CASRETGYNQPQHF. This rearrangement joins TRBV25-1 to TRBJ1-5, with 7 nucleotides matching TRBD1. This CDR3 is 14 amino acids long. Germline CDR1 is MGHDK and CDR2 is SYGVNS. With 6 bases clipped from V and 3 bases from J, the junction kept 5 bases outside the gene matches.

This clone has only a few counts. This rearrangement joins TRBV30 to TRBJ2-7; no firm D call. V was trimmed by 4 bases and J by 0 bases, leaving 7 bases between them. The germline V gene has CDR1 GTSNPN and CDR2 SVGIG (reference sequence). The CDR3 consists of 12 residues. The CDR3 protein is CAWTTTSYEQYF. CDR3 in DNA: TGTGCCTGGACCACCACCTCCTACGAGCAGTACTTC. The full variable domain, completed using reference TRBV30 and TRBJ2-7, is SQTIHQWPATLVQPVGSPLSLECTVEGTSNPNLYWYRQAAGRGLQLLFYSVGIGQISSEVPQNLSASRPQDRQFILSSKKLLLSDSGFYLCAWTTTSYEQYFGPGTRLTVT.

The V and J genes are TRBV29-1 and TRBJ2-7; TRBD1 or TRBD2 may be the D gene (5 bases each). The V end was cut by 4 bases, the J end by 4 bases, with 8 bases between. This CDR3 has 11 amino acids. The germline V gene encodes CDR1 SQVTM and CDR2 ANQGSEA. The CDR3 reads CSVVREYEQYF. The CDR3 region has the DNA TGCAGCGTTGTCAGGGAGTACGAGCAGTACTTC.

The rearrangement joins TRBV29-1 to TRBJ2-5; D gene ambiguous. The CDR3 runs 13 residues. V shed 4 bases and J shed 1 base, with 10 bases lying between them. Germline lookup yields CDR1 SQVTM and CDR2 ANQGSEA. The DNA for the CDR3 is TGCAGCGTTGTGGGCAGGTTCCAAGAGACCCAGTACTTC. This gives the protein CSVVGRFQETQYF.

The rearrangement uses TRBV7-3 and TRBJ2-1; no clear D gene. There are 14 residues in the CDR3. With 0 bases removed from V and 6 bases from J, the gap between germline ends came to 9 bases. Germline loops: CDR1 SGHTA, CDR2 FQGTGA. The CDR3 DNA reads as TGTGCCAGCAGCTTAACTCGCGCAGGCAATGAGCAGTTCTTC. It yields the protein CASSLTRAGNEQFF. The whole variable domain, remainder taken from reference TRBV7-3 and TRBJ2-1, is GAGVSQTPSNKVTEKGKYVELRCDPISGHTALYWYRQSLGQGPEFLIYFQGTGAADDSGLPNDRFFAVRPEGSVSTLKIQRTERGDSAVYLCASSLTRAGNEQFFGPGTRLTVL.

The CDR3 sequence: CAWSPGIAGGPVNADTQYF. The CDR3 DNA follows: TGTGCCTGGAGTCCCGGCATTGCGGGGGGGCCAGTTAACGCAGATACGCAGTATTTT. This chain connects TRBV30 to TRBJ2-3; TRBD2 agrees at 9 bases. With 2 bases clipped from V and 4 bases from J, the junction kept 19 bases outside the gene matches. The CDR3 spans 19 residues. CDR1 is GTSNPN, CDR2 SVGIG, per germline (reference sequence). The whole variable domain, remainder taken from reference TRBV30 and TRBJ2-3, is SQTIHQWPATLVQPVGSPLSLECTVEGTSNPNLYWYRQAAGRGLQLLFYSVGIGQISSEVPQNLSASRPQDRQFILSSKKLLLSDSGFYLCAWSPGIAGGPVNADTQYFGPGTRLTVL.